What follows are 19 T cell receptor beta chains derived from one specimen sequenced in a study of blood T cell repertoires in COVID-19. Profiling relied on immunoSEQ multiplex PCR, and the TCRdb table lists in-frame clones only, not all of them. The table shows 90,000 or so clones, with roughly 85% occurring only once. Sequenced material: peripheral blood. All receptors derive from a man aged 55-75 years with acute or convalescent COVID-19.

This clone appeared a single time. The V and J genes are TRBV6-5 and TRBJ2-2; a possible D gene is TRBD2 (6 bases). Deletions cut 6 bases from V and 1 base from J, with 12 bases between. The CDR3 is made up of 15 amino acids. Germline lookup yields CDR1 MNHEY and CDR2 SVGAGI. The CDR3 spells CASRPGVGNTGELFF. In DNA form, the CDR3 reads TGTGCCAGCAGACCGGGGGTCGGGAACACCGGGGAGCTGTTTTTT.

The rearrangement links TRBV15 to TRBJ1-1; a possible D gene is TRBD1 (6 bases). V was trimmed by 3 bases and J by 2 bases, leaving 10 bases between them. The CDR3 is made up of 14 amino acids. Germline CDR1 and CDR2: LNHNV and YYDKDF (reference sequence). The CDR3 nucleotides are TGTGCCACCAGCAGGGGCAGGGGTAACACTGAAGCTTTCTTT. It codes for CATSRGRGNTEAFF.

The chain joins TRBV2 to TRBJ1-6, with D possibly being TRBD1 (5 bases). The germline V and J ends were trimmed by 7 bases and 6 bases, with 16 bases remaining between them. The CDR3 extends over 15 amino acids. Germline CDR1 SNHLY, CDR2 FYNNEI. Here the CDR3 DNA reads TGTGCCAGCACCGTTGACAGATCAATTAATTCACCCCTCCACTTT. Translation: CASTVDRSINSPLHF.

This sequence joins TRBV9 and TRBJ2-3; TRBD2 might be the D (6 bases). V shed 4 bases and J shed 1 base, with 13 bases lying between them. Germline loops: CDR1 SGDLS, CDR2 YYNGEE. CDR3 length: 15 residues. DNA for the CDR3: TGTGCCAGCAGCCTAAGCGGGTTCCGCACAGATACGCAGTATTTT. The encoded protein is CASSLSGFRTDTQYF. Drawing the rest from reference TRBV9 and TRBJ2-3, the complete variable domain is DSGVTQTPKHLITATGQRVTLRCSPRSGDLSVYWYQQSLDQGLQFLIQYYNGEERAKGNILERFSAQQFPDLHSELNLSSLELGDSALYFCASSLSGFRTDTQYFGPGTRLTVL.

V usage is TRBV19 and J usage is TRBJ1-6; TRBD1 is a possible D gene (5 bases). CDR3 length: 14 amino acids. Looked up from germline, CDR1 is LNHDA and CDR2 is SQIVND (reference sequence). Trimming took off 3 bases at V and 8 bases at J, with 11 bases between the two ends. The CDR3 protein is CASSINARDSPLHF. CDR3 nucleotide sequence: TGTGCCAGTAGTATTAATGCCAGGGATTCACCCCTCCACTTT. The whole variable domain, filled in from reference TRBV19 and TRBJ1-6, reads DGGITQSPKYLFRKEGQNVTLSCEQNLNHDAMYWYRQDPGQGLRLIYYSQIVNDFQKGDIAEGYSVSREKKESFPLTVTSAQKNPTAFYLCASSINARDSPLHFGNGTRLTVT.

J is TRBJ2-7 and V is TRBV6-1; 8 bases agree with TRBD1. CDR1 MNHNS and CDR2 SASEGT come from the germline V gene. This CDR3 has 15 amino acids. The V gene end was trimmed by 4 bases and the J gene end by 2 bases; junction bases not matched to a gene: 7. CDR3 region: CASSVAPDRAYEQYF. The CDR3 region has the DNA TGTGCCAGCAGTGTAGCTCCGGACAGGGCCTACGAGCAGTACTTC.

The J gene is TRBJ2-3, the V gene TRBV5-1, with 14 bases that match TRBD2. From germline, CDR1 is SGHRS and CDR2 YFSETQ. The CDR3 is made up of 18 amino acids. Trimming took 3 bases from V and 0 from J; bases not matched to a gene: 6. This chain's CDR3 is CASSSGLAGVTSTDTQYF. The DNA of the CDR3 is TGCGCCAGCAGCTCGGGACTAGCGGGGGTTACCAGCACAGATACGCAGTATTTT.

With regard to this clone: One end of the junction is discordant with germline, which a read error may explain. At the DNA level, this CDR3 is encoded by other sequences in the same sample as well. This chain uses TRBV10-3 with TRBJ1-2; D unresolved. CDR1 is ENHRY and CDR2 is SYGVKD in the germline V gene. The CDR3 has 13 residues. CDR3 residues: CAISESWESGYTF. CDR3 bases: TGTGCTATCAGTGAGTCATGGGAGTCTGGCTACACCTTC.

This clone was observed a handful of times. This chain uses TRBV10-3 with TRBJ2-7; 7 bases line up with TRBD1. Germline CDR1 ENHRY, CDR2 SYGVKD. The CDR3 is 15 residues long. Losses at the gene ends were 4 bases for V and 2 bases for J; bases not matched to a gene: 8. DNA of the CDR3: TGTGCCATCAGTGTGGCCGGGACAGCGACCTACGAGCAGTACTTC. Its translation: CAISVAGTATYEQYF.

CDR3 residues: CASSHNSGRGSQGLLNEQYF. Here the CDR3 DNA reads TGTGCCAGCTCACATAACTCAGGCCGGGGGTCACAGGGGCTTTTGAACGAGCAGTACTTC. The rearrangement joins TRBV18 to TRBJ2-7; the D gene is possibly TRBD1 (7 bases). Trimming removed 4 bases at V and 5 bases at J, with 33 bases between. The length of the CDR3 is 20 residues. Germline CDR1 is KGHSH and CDR2 is LQKENI.

This clone is a singleton in its sample. In nucleotides, the CDR3 is TGTGCCAGCAGCTTAGTACACGACACCGGGGAGCTGTTTTTT. It translates to CASSLVHDTGELFF. The genes are TRBV7-2 and TRBJ2-2; D call uncertain. Germline loops: CDR1 SGHTA, CDR2 FQGNSA. Trimming stripped 1 base from V and 3 bases from J, with 6 bases between. The CDR3 is made up of 14 amino acids. Complete variable domain (other parts from reference TRBV7-2 and TRBJ2-2): GAGVSQSPSNKVTEKGKDVELRCDPISGHTALYWYRQSLGQGLEFLIYFQGNSAPDKSGLPSDRFSAERTGGSVSTLTIQRTQQEDSAVYLCASSLVHDTGELFFGEGSRLTVL.

In the case of this clone: Mismatch with germline at one junction end may stem from a read error. The rearrangement joins TRBV6-5 to TRBJ1-2, with TRBD1 as a possible D gene (6 bases). The CDR3 runs to 12 residues. Germline V CDR1 and CDR2: MNHEY, SVGAGI. CDR3 region: CASSYTGTRAVF. CDR3 in DNA: TGTGCCAGCAGTTATACCGGGACACGGGCTGTATTC.

This clone appeared a single time. The chain uses TRBV7-2 and TRBJ2-3; possibly TRBD2 for D (6 bases). CDR1 is SGHTA and CDR2 is FQGNSA in the germline V gene. Deletions cut 1 base from V and 0 bases from J, with 11 bases between. This CDR3 has 16 amino acids. This CDR3 is CASSLEGTPSTDTQYF. CDR3 DNA sequence: TGTGCCAGCAGCTTAGAGGGGACTCCTAGCACAGATACGCAGTATTTT.

This chain uses TRBV4-1 with TRBJ1-1; 7 positions match TRBD1. Trimming at V came to 2 bases and at J to 6 bases, leaving 6 bases not matched to a gene. The germline CDR1 and CDR2 sequences are MGHRA and YSYEKL. The CDR3 consists of 14 residues. The CDR3 loop reads CASSQRMGTAEAFF. The CDR3 region has the DNA TGCGCCAGCAGCCAACGGATGGGGACAGCTGAAGCTTTCTTT.

In DNA form, the CDR3 reads TGTGCCAGCAGTTCGACACCTAACTATGGCTACACCTTC. Its protein is CASSSTPNYGYTF. The V and J genes are TRBV2 and TRBJ1-2; the D is unclear. The CDR3 is made up of 13 amino acids. Trimming stripped 5 bases from V and 0 bases from J, with 7 bases between. Germline assignment: CDR1 SNHLY and CDR2 FYNNEI.

The chain has TRBV10-3 and TRBJ2-3; 9 nucleotides agree with TRBD2. This CDR3 has 15 residues. Germline loops: CDR1 ENHRY, CDR2 SYGVKD. V lost 6 bases to trimming and J lost 5 bases; unmatched junction nucleotides: 9. The chain's CDR3 is CAIRPLAGGGDTQYF. The CDR3 coding sequence is TGTGCCATCAGGCCACTAGCGGGCGGTGGAGATACGCAGTATTTT.

This chain joins TRBV5-1 and TRBJ1-6; 9 nucleotides align to TRBD1. J was trimmed by 9 bases and V by 0 bases; bases with no gene match: 4. Germline V CDR1 and CDR2: SGHRS, YFSETQ. This CDR3 region has 15 residues. CDR3 sequence: CASSLGQGGSSPLHF. The CDR3, as DNA: TGCGCCAGCAGCTTGGGACAGGGGGGTTCTTCACCCCTCCACTTT. Together with reference TRBV5-1 and TRBJ1-6, the CDR3 gives the full variable domain: KAGVTQTPRYLIKTRGQQVTLSCSPISGHRSVSWYQQTPGQGLQFLFEYFSETQRNKGNFPGRFSGRQFSNSRSEMNVSTLELGDSALYLCASSLGQGGSSPLHFGNGTRLTVT.

CDR3 DNA: TGTGCCAGCAGCTTAGAGGGGCTAGCGGGGGGGCGAGAGACCCAGTACTTC. Its protein is CASSLEGLAGGRETQYF. The gene calls are TRBV7-2 and TRBJ2-5, with 12 nucleotides matching TRBD2. Germline V gives CDR1 SGHTA, CDR2 FQGNSA. CDR3 length equals 17 residues. Trimming took 1 base from V and 4 from J; bases not matched to a gene: 7.

This sequence joins TRBV27 and TRBJ2-3; D may be TRBD2 (5 bases). The germline CDR1 and CDR2 sequences are MNHEY and SMNVEV (reference sequence). The V end was cut by 11 bases, the J end by 7 bases, with 22 bases between. This CDR3 is 14 amino acids long. The CDR3 spells CASAEVLVSYTQYF. The CDR3 DNA sequence: TGTGCCTCAGCAGAGGTACTAGTGAGTTATACGCAGTATTTT.